Below are 7 T cell receptor beta chains sequenced from a single sample in a study of human T cells and chemical hapten exposure. TCRdb processed the RACE reads anew with MiXCR; each CDR3 protein has one entry. The sample has tens of thousands of distinct CDR3 sequences, roughly 9.1% seen once. The sample's time point: pre-sensitization, week 0. Sample treatment: therapeutic diphenylcyclopropenone sensitization with weekly scalp DPC. Specimen: whole blood, collected in connection with sensitization to the hapten diphenylcyclopropenone (DPC). These receptors came from a woman aged 35 to 49 with alopecia areata. Some clones in this sample may be carry-over from other donors' samples.

V is TRBV10-3 and J is TRBJ2-1; 9 nucleotides align to TRBD1. Trimming at V came to 5 bases and at J to 7 bases, leaving 12 bases not matched to a gene. Germline V CDR1 and CDR2: ENHRY, SYGVKD. The CDR3 loop spans 16 amino acids. CDR3 nucleotides: TGTGCCATCAGTAAGACAGGGGGGTCGACAAGGAATGAGCAGTTCTTC. It yields the protein CAISKTGGSTRNEQFF.

The V gene is TRBV6-6, the J gene TRBJ1-5; tentative D call: TRBD1 (6 bases). There are 14 residues in the CDR3. V dropped 3 bases and J dropped 4 bases, with 10 bases sitting between them. The germline CDR1 and CDR2 sequences are MNHNY and SVGAGI (reference sequence). The DNA of the CDR3 is TGTGCCAGCAGTTATAGGGGGAGTAATCAGCCCCAGCATTTT. It codes for CASSYRGSNQPQHF.

This clonotype has at least ten counts. This chain links TRBV28 with TRBJ1-2; no clear D gene. Trimming stripped 3 bases from V and 2 bases from J, with 7 bases between. Germline CDR1 and CDR2: MDHEN and SYDVKM. This CDR3 has 13 amino acids. The CDR3 DNA sequence: TGTGCCAGCAGTTTGTGGGGAAACTATGGCTACACCTTC. Its translation is CASSLWGNYGYTF.

This clonotype has a count of ten or more. The J gene is TRBJ1-3, the V gene TRBV6-5; D is unclear. V lost 0 bases and J lost 4, with 16 bases in between. This CDR3 spans 17 amino acids. The V gene's germline CDR1 is MNHEY and CDR2 SVGAGI. CDR3 region: CASSYSVKLQRGNTIYF. Here the CDR3 DNA reads TGTGCCAGCAGTTACTCAGTGAAGTTACAGAGGGGAAACACCATATATTTT.

This clonotype was observed many times. The chain combines TRBV12-3 or TRBV12-4 with TRBJ1-4; 10 nucleotides align to TRBD1. This CDR3 region has 16 residues. V lost 6 bases to trimming and J lost 1 base; unmatched junction nucleotides: 5. CDR3 DNA sequence: TGTGCCAGCAGGATGGACAGGGGGAGAACTAATGAAAAACTGTTTTTT. Its translation is CASRMDRGRTNEKLFF.

Notes on this clonotype: The junction shows a germline mismatch at one end, possibly a read error. This rearrangement joins TRBV7-9 to TRBJ2-7; a possible D gene is TRBD2 (7 bases). The CDR3 has 12 residues. Germline V gives CDR1 SEHNR, CDR2 FQNEAQ (reference sequence). The CDR3 bases are TGTGCCAGCAGCTCCTTGGGGGGGGCTTCAAACTTC. Translation: CASSSLGGASNF.

V is TRBV27 and J is TRBJ2-7, with D possibly being TRBD1 (6 bases). This CDR3 is built from 13 residues. Trimming left V 4 bases short and J 2 bases short, with 9 bases between. Per germline, CDR1 MNHEY and CDR2 SMNVEV (reference sequence). The CDR3 reads CASSWQGTYEQYF. Here the CDR3 DNA reads TGTGCCAGCAGTTGGCAGGGGACCTACGAGCAGTACTTC.